The 30 T cell receptor beta chains below were found in one sample sequenced in a study of blood T cell repertoires in COVID-19 (dated by TCRdb to the early 2020s). Library construction relied on the immunoSEQ multiplex PCR assay. What TCRdb holds here is the immuneACCESS table cut down to in-frame rearrangements. Part of the clones is not present; checked against another copy, under half of the missing clones reflect an unresolved V gene, and the others are unexplained. Present in this sample are about 260,000 clones, approximately 86% of which were seen just once. Around 10% of the sample is held by the ten biggest clonotypes. Sequencing was carried out using peripheral blood. The origin of the receptors is a man aged 35-49 years who had recovered from COVID-19.

The chain links TRBV11-3 to TRBJ2-5; 14 positions agree with TRBD2. The trim removed 5 bases at V and 4 bases at J, leaving 6 bases unmatched. The CDR3 loop spans 16 amino acids. The germline V gene has CDR1 SGHNT and CDR2 YENEEA. CDR3 residues: CASSTATSGGGETQYF. CDR3 sequence (DNA): TGTGCCAGCAGCACCGCGACTAGCGGGGGGGGAGAGACCCAGTACTTC.

This chain links TRBV29-1 with TRBJ1-3; D not resolved. Between the trimmed V and J ends, which lost 3 bases and 0 bases, there was a span of 6 bases. The CDR3 has 13 residues. The V gene's germline CDR1 is SQVTM and CDR2 ANQGSEA. The CDR3: CSVDRSSGNTIYF. In nucleotides, the CDR3 is TGCAGCGTTGACCGGAGCTCTGGAAACACCATATATTTT.

The chain has TRBV29-1 and TRBJ1-2; D is ambiguous. CDR1 SQVTM and CDR2 ANQGSEA come from the germline V gene. The CDR3 runs 15 residues. Trimming cost V 5 bases and J 8 bases, with 24 bases left between them. The CDR3 reads CSVSVLAGSGRGYTF. Written as DNA, the CDR3 is TGCAGCGTTAGCGTTTTGGCGGGATCGGGGAGAGGCTACACCTTC.

The chain links TRBV9 to TRBJ1-3; weak D call: TRBD1 (5 bases). The germline V gene encodes CDR1 SGDLS and CDR2 YYNGEE. Trimming took 0 bases from V and 8 from J, leaving 18 bases between them. The CDR3 loop spans 16 amino acids. In DNA, the CDR3 is TGTGCCAGCAGCGTAGGAAACAGGCTCTCTGAGGACACCATATATTTT. This codes for CASSVGNRLSEDTIYF. The complete variable domain, with remaining parts taken from reference TRBV9 and TRBJ1-3, reads DSGVTQTPKHLITATGQRVTLRCSPRSGDLSVYWYQQSLDQGLQFLIQYYNGEERAKGNILERFSAQQFPDLHSELNLSSLELGDSALYFCASSVGNRLSEDTIYFGEGSWLTVV.

The rearrangement joins TRBV5-4 to TRBJ1-2; a possible D gene is TRBD1 (5 bases). The CDR3 covers 15 residues. Germline V CDR1 and CDR2: SGHNT, YYREEE (reference sequence). Deletions cut 3 bases from V and 6 bases from J, with 18 bases between. The CDR3: CASSSLMWQGNGYTF. As DNA, the CDR3 is TGTGCCAGCAGCTCATTAATGTGGCAGGGAAATGGCTACACCTTC.

The chain joins TRBV27 to TRBJ2-1, with D tentatively TRBD2 (5 bases). This CDR3 has 14 amino acids. CDR1 and CDR2 (germline): MNHEY, SMNVEV (reference sequence). The V gene lost 3 bases and the J gene lost 12 bases, with 18 bases spanning the gap. This chain's CDR3 is CASSFLSGLDVQFF. CDR3 DNA: TGTGCCAGCAGTTTTCTAAGCGGTCTTGATGTGCAGTTCTTC.

This clone appeared a single time. The rearrangement links TRBV9 to TRBJ1-1; TRBD1 might be the D (5 bases). The CDR3 extends over 13 amino acids. V was pared by 3 bases and J by 5 bases, with 11 bases between. Germline V gives CDR1 SGDLS, CDR2 YYNGEE. In DNA, the CDR3 is TGTGCCAGCAGCGCTAACGGGGGGACTGAAGCTTTCTTT. It is translated as CASSANGGTEAFF.

The rearrangement joins TRBV2 to TRBJ1-2; unclear D gene. Looked up from germline, CDR1 is SNHLY and CDR2 is FYNNEI. This CDR3 is built from 13 residues. The V and J ends lost 3 bases and 5 bases respectively, with 10 bases between them. CDR3 coding DNA: TGTGCCAGCAGTGAGTCGGTATGGTATGGCTACACCTTC. Translation gives CASSESVWYGYTF. The full variable domain, completed using reference TRBV2 and TRBJ1-2, is EPEVTQTPSHQVTQMGQEVILRCVPISNHLYFYWYRQILGQKVEFLVSFYNNEISEKSEIFDDQFSVERPDGSNFTLKIRSTKLEDSAMYFCASSESVWYGYTFGSGTRLTVV.

The chain has TRBV7-2 and TRBJ2-1; 7 nucleotides match TRBD2. V was pared by 5 bases and J by 3 bases, with 7 bases of the junction left unmatched. The CDR3 has 15 residues. In germline, CDR1 is SGHTA, CDR2 FQGNSA. The CDR3 nucleotides are TGTGCCAGCAGCCCGAGCGGGATCTTCTACAATGAGCAGTTCTTC. Translating gives CASSPSGIFYNEQFF. Variable domain in full (rest from reference TRBV7-2 and TRBJ2-1): GAGVSQSPSNKVTEKGKDVELRCDPISGHTALYWYRQSLGQGLEFLIYFQGNSAPDKSGLPSDRFSAERTGGSVSTLTIQRTQQEDSAVYLCASSPSGIFYNEQFFGPGTRLTVL.

The J gene is TRBJ2-2, the V gene TRBV12-5, with 7 bases aligning to TRBD1. The V gene's germline CDR1 is LGHNT and CDR2 FRNRAP. CDR3 length equals 14 residues. V lost 8 bases, J lost 4 bases, and 7 bases stayed unmatched. This CDR3 is CASRTGGITGELFF. The CDR3 coding sequence is TGTGCTAGTAGGACAGGTGGGATCACCGGGGAGCTGTTTTTT. The full variable domain, its missing parts supplied by reference TRBV12-5 and TRBJ2-2, is DARVTQTPRHKVTEMGQEVTMRCQPILGHNTVFWYRQTMMQGLELLAYFRNRAPLDDSGMPKDRFSAEMPDATLATLKIQPSEPRDSAVYFCASRTGGITGELFFGEGSRLTVL.

The chain combines TRBV6-6 with TRBJ2-1; the D gene is possibly TRBD2 (5 bases). CDR1 is MNHNY and CDR2 is SVGAGI in the germline V gene (reference sequence). The CDR3 has 18 amino acids. Trimming left V 7 bases short and J 0 bases short, with 22 bases between. As DNA, the CDR3 is TGTGCCAGCAATCGAGGAGGAGTAGGGCGTCGCTCCTACAATGAGCAGTTCTTC. It encodes CASNRGGVGRRSYNEQFF.

The chain employs TRBV7-9 and TRBJ2-7; 10 nucleotides line up with TRBD1. The CDR3 runs to 14 residues. J lost 7 bases, V lost 5 bases, and 8 bases had no gene match. The germline CDR1 and CDR2 sequences are SEHNR and FQNEAQ (reference sequence). CDR3: CASSQDRGSGEQYF. Written as DNA, the CDR3 is TGTGCCAGCAGCCAGGACAGGGGGTCCGGAGAGCAGTACTTC.

This chain joins TRBV2 and TRBJ2-5; TRBD2 matches 8 bases. Per the germline V gene, CDR1 is SNHLY and CDR2 is FYNNEI. The CDR3 runs to 15 residues. Trimming cost V 8 bases and J 2 bases; bases outside gene matches: 10. The CDR3 bases are TGTGCCAGCCGGGAGCGGGGGAAACTTCAAGAGACCCAGTACTTC. Translated, it gives CASRERGKLQETQYF.

The CDR3 sequence: CASSLRYQETQYF. CDR3 nucleotides: TGTGCCAGCAGCCTCCGTTACCAAGAGACCCAGTACTTC. This chain joins TRBV12-3 or TRBV12-4 and TRBJ2-5; D gene uncertain. V was cut by 6 bases and J by 0 bases, with 8 bases left in between. There are 13 residues in the CDR3.

The CDR3 protein is CASSPVEGKPGDTEAFF. The CDR3 DNA follows: TGTGCCAGCAGCCCAGTGGAGGGGAAGCCCGGGGACACTGAAGCTTTCTTT. The chain carries TRBV9 and TRBJ1-1; possible D gene TRBD1, 5 bases. Trimming stripped 4 bases from V and 3 bases from J, with 22 bases between. This CDR3 is 17 amino acids long. Germline V gene data show CDR1 as SGDLS and CDR2 as YYNGEE.

V gene TRBV30 combines with J gene TRBJ1-3; D is undetermined. CDR3 length: 15 amino acids. The germline V gene encodes CDR1 GTSNPN and CDR2 SVGIG (reference sequence). V gave up 3 bases and J gave up 0 bases, with 12 bases separating them. The CDR3 spells CAWRMRASSGNTIYF. In nucleotides, the CDR3 is TGTGCCTGGAGAATGAGGGCCAGCTCTGGAAACACCATATATTTT.

This sequence joins TRBV21-1 and TRBJ1-1; the table's D call of TRBD1 was not tested on the DNA. TRBV21-1 is labeled a pseudogene. The CDR3 is made up of 15 amino acids. Here the CDR3 reads CASSKVDRGDTEAFF. Written as DNA, the CDR3 is TGTGCCAGCAGCAAAGTTGACAGGGGTGACACTGAAGCTTTCTTT.

This rearrangement joins TRBV6-5 to TRBJ1-2; D gene unclear. This CDR3 contains 15 residues. V lost 7 bases, J lost 0 bases, and 15 bases lay in between. Germline V CDR1 and CDR2: MNHEY, SVGAGI. The CDR3 DNA follows: TGTGCCAGCACTCCAACCCGGGTCTCTAACTATGGCTACACCTTC. Translated, it gives CASTPTRVSNYGYTF.

The V gene is TRBV9, the J gene TRBJ2-1, with 9 bases matching TRBD1. CDR1 SGDLS and CDR2 YYNGEE come from the germline V gene. CDR3 length equals 15 residues. J gave up 7 bases and V 3 bases, and 8 bases lay outside the gene matches. CDR3 DNA: TGTGCCAGCAGCGCCCCGGACAGGGGAATAAATGAGCAGTTCTTC. Its translation: CASSAPDRGINEQFF.

This chain uses TRBV5-6 with TRBJ1-2, with D possibly being TRBD1 (6 bases). Germline V CDR1 and CDR2: SGHDT, YYEEEE. The V gene lost 4 bases and the J gene lost 5 bases, with 18 bases spanning the gap. The CDR3 has 15 residues. CDR3 residues: CASSDYSGTRYGYTF. The DNA of the CDR3 is TGTGCCAGCAGCGATTACTCCGGGACAAGATATGGCTACACCTTC.

This sequence joins TRBV7-9 and TRBJ2-6; 9 nucleotides align to TRBD2. Germline V gene data show CDR1 as SEHNR and CDR2 as FQNEAQ (reference sequence). The CDR3 is made up of 18 amino acids. With V trimmed by 5 bases and J by 0 bases, 8 bases remained unmatched. The CDR3 DNA reads TGTGCCAGCAGCACCCGACTAGCGGACGCCTCTGGGGCCAACGTCCTGACTTTC. Translated: CASSTRLADASGANVLTF.

The V call is TRBV3-1 (or the pseudogene TRBV3-2), the J call TRBJ2-7; tentative D call: TRBD2 (6 bases). Deletions cut 5 bases from V and 0 bases from J, with 17 bases between. This CDR3 spans 16 amino acids. In germline, CDR1 is LGHDT, CDR2 YNNKEL (reference sequence). As DNA, the CDR3 is TGTGCCAGCAGCTCTTTATTCGGGGGAAACTCCTACGAGCAGTACTTC. It is translated as CASSSLFGGNSYEQYF.

V is TRBV5-1 and J is TRBJ2-5, with D perhaps matching TRBD2 (6 bases). This CDR3 is 19 amino acids long. V was shortened by 1 base and J by 2 bases, with 24 bases between the two germline ends. CDR1 and CDR2 from the germline V gene are SGHRS and YFSETQ. As DNA, the CDR3 is TGCGCCAGCAGCTTGAGTTCGCGGGGCTTCAGAGGTGGGCAAGAGACCCAGTACTTC. It specifies CASSLSSRGFRGGQETQYF.

The genes are TRBV29-1 and TRBJ2-3; D is possibly TRBD2 (6 bases). The CDR3 is made up of 13 amino acids. Germline V gene data show CDR1 as SQVTM and CDR2 as ANQGSEA. The V and J ends lost 7 bases and 5 bases respectively, with 16 bases between them. CDR3 amino acids: CSGGLSPRDTQYF. DNA for the CDR3: TGCAGCGGGGGACTTTCGCCGCGAGATACGCAGTATTTT.

The chain links TRBV19 to TRBJ2-3; 10 nucleotides align to TRBD2. The CDR3 has 17 amino acids. CDR1 and CDR2 from the germline V gene are LNHDA and SQIVND (reference sequence). V shed 5 bases and J 0 bases; nucleotides not matched to a gene: 8. CDR3 nucleotides: TGTGCCAGTAGTTTAAATCCTAGCGGGGGCAGCACAGATACGCAGTATTTT. Amino acids: CASSLNPSGGSTDTQYF.

The rearrangement uses TRBV6-6 and TRBJ1-2; 7 nucleotides line up with TRBD1. Germline loops: CDR1 MNHNY, CDR2 SVGAGI (reference sequence). The junction had 15 bases not matched to a gene; V was cut back by 2 bases and J by 12 bases. The CDR3 is 15 residues long. CDR3 loop: CASSYPSRQGEMDTF. The CDR3, as DNA: TGTGCCAGCAGTTACCCCTCACGGCAGGGGGAAATGGACACCTTC.

In its sample, this clone was seen once. This chain uses TRBV7-9 with TRBJ2-5; 7 bases match TRBD1. Germline V gene lookup returns CDR1 SEHNR and CDR2 FQNEAQ (reference sequence). V shed 5 bases, J shed 0 bases, and the junction held 3 bases outside the gene matches. The CDR3 extends over 14 amino acids. The DNA of the CDR3 is TGTGCCAGCAGCCCGACAGGGTACCAAGAGACCCAGTACTTC. This codes for CASSPTGYQETQYF. Full variable domain (rest looked up from reference TRBV7-9 and TRBJ2-5): DTGVSQNPRHKITKRGQNVTFRCDPISEHNRLYWYRQTLGQGPEFLTYFQNEAQLEKSRLLSDRFSAERPKGSFSTLEIQRTEQGDSAMYLCASSPTGYQETQYFGPGTRLLVL.

V gene TRBV5-5 combines with J gene TRBJ2-7, with TRBD1 matching over 7 bases. V gave up 4 bases and J gave up 5 bases; unmatched junction bases: 15. CDR1 is SGHKS and CDR2 is YYEKEE in the germline V gene (reference sequence). This CDR3 spans 16 amino acids. As DNA, the CDR3 is TGTGCCAGCAGCCCCGGTGACAGGGCTCGGTCTGACGAGCAGTACTTC. Translating gives CASSPGDRARSDEQYF.

This clone showed up just once. The CDR3 coding sequence is TGTGCCAGTAGGAGACAGGGTGTCATGGTATCAGATACGCAGTATTTT. Its translation: CASRRQGVMVSDTQYF. The J gene is TRBJ2-3, the V gene TRBV19, with 7 bases that match TRBD1. Germline assignment: CDR1 LNHDA and CDR2 SQIVND (reference sequence). V lost 6 bases and J lost 4; bases outside the gene matches: 13. CDR3 length: 16 amino acids.

This chain joins TRBV2 and TRBJ2-7; 8 positions match TRBD2. The ends lost 6 bases at V and 0 bases at J; junction bases unmatched: 10. Germline V gene sequence: CDR1 SNHLY, CDR2 FYNNEI. There are 16 residues in the CDR3. For the CDR3, the DNA is TGTGCCAGCAGAGGGGGGCGCAGCGGGAGCTCCTACGAGCAGTACTTC. As protein: CASRGGRSGSSYEQYF.